This T cell receptor (beta chain) was documented in a study of T cells in Graves' hyperthyroidism and ophthalmopathy. The CDR3 regions of TCR beta were amplified from RNA transcripts. First-round RT-PCR targeting the TCR CDR3 was performed with the HTBI primer set. One entry per CDR3 protein, called by TCRdb with MiXCR from the multiplex PCR reads. The table has 370,000 or so distinct CDR3 sequences, approximately 25% seen once. PBMCs were collected from an approximately 10 ml volume of fresh peripheral blood. Findings and caveats of the study: Blood also contained most expanded thyroid clonotypes above 0.001.

There are many counts of this clonotype. The antigen is undetermined. Sequenced: blood. The receptor's source is a man aged 50-59 years with Graves' hyperthyroidism.

The CDR3 region is CASSRDRGPEETQYF. Here the CDR3 DNA reads TGTGCCAGCAGCCGAGACAGGGGTCCGGAGGAGACCCAGTACTTC. The chain is built from TRBV2 and TRBJ2-5; the match to TRBD1 covers 8 bases. This CDR3 is built from 15 residues. The germline V gene encodes CDR1 SNHLY and CDR2 FYNNEI. V shed 6 bases and J 5 bases; nucleotides not matched to a gene: 11.